Listed here are 21 T cell receptor beta chains from one sample, sequenced in a study of CD8 T cells in ankylosing spondylitis. Study observations and caveats: Ankylosing spondylitis blood appeared to be characterized by a TCR beta motif of 7 to 9 highly homologous variants.

TCRdb re-called the 5' RACE reads through MiXCR, storing one row per CDR3 protein. The table records about 800,000 distinct CDR3 sequences, approximately 10% of them present only once. These TCRs are of unknown antigen specificity. Sequencing was carried out using blood, either unsorted or a sorted T cell fraction (not recorded which). These receptors originate from a male donor with ankylosing spondylitis.

There are many counts of this clonotype. The chain carries TRBV24-1 and TRBJ2-3, with unresolved D. This CDR3 contains 13 residues. Between the trimmed V and J ends, which lost 3 bases and 8 bases, there was a span of 11 bases. Germline lookup yields CDR1 KGHDR and CDR2 SFDVKD. Here the CDR3 DNA reads TGTGCCACCAGTGATGGCTCCCGGAGTACGCAGTATTTT. It codes for CATSDGSRSTQYF.

J is TRBJ1-3 and V is TRBV29-1, with no clear D. Germline CDR1 SQVTM, CDR2 ANQGSEA. Trimming left V 3 bases short and J 0 bases short, with 6 bases between. The CDR3 spans 13 residues. CDR3 residues: CSVDSPSGNTIYF. CDR3 nucleotide sequence: TGCAGCGTTGATTCCCCCTCTGGAAACACCATATATTTT.

The rearrangement links TRBV20-1 to TRBJ2-3, with 8 bases fitting TRBD2. The CDR3 has 15 amino acids. V lost 4 bases and J lost 2; bases outside the gene matches: 8. Germline V CDR1 and CDR2: DFQATT, SNEGSKA (reference sequence). CDR3 in amino acids: CSANRGGPNTDTQYF. The CDR3 nucleotides read TGCAGTGCTAACCGGGGGGGACCTAACACAGATACGCAGTATTTT.

This clonotype turned up a few times. The chain carries TRBV20-1 and TRBJ1-5; 9 positions agree with TRBD1. This CDR3 contains 16 residues. J lost 5 bases, V lost 2 bases, and 10 bases had no gene match. Germline CDR1 reads DFQATT; CDR2 reads SNEGSKA (reference sequence). CDR3 sequence (DNA): TGCAGTGCTAGACGATCCGGGACAGGGCAGGATCAGCCCCAGCATTTT. Protein sequence: CSARRSGTGQDQPQHF.

The rearrangement uses TRBV29-1 and TRBJ2-3, with 9 bases aligning to TRBD1. Per germline, CDR1 SQVTM and CDR2 ANQGSEA. There are 16 residues in the CDR3. J was trimmed by 4 bases and V by 0 bases; bases with no gene match: 8. In nucleotides, the CDR3 is TGCAGCGTTGAAGATCTGGGAACAGGGGGCGCAGATACGCAGTATTTT. Protein sequence: CSVEDLGTGGADTQYF.

In its sample, this clonotype was seen many times. The chain couples TRBV7-2 to TRBJ2-1; D gene ambiguous. Germline V gene data show CDR1 as SGHTA and CDR2 as FQGNSA. With 3 bases removed from V and 4 bases from J, the gap between germline ends came to 10 bases. The CDR3 runs 14 residues. In DNA form, the CDR3 reads TGTGCCAGCAGCTTGACCGCTGGATACAATGAGCAGTTCTTC. It encodes CASSLTAGYNEQFF.

CDR3: CASSQPGTGTELFF. CDR3 DNA sequence: TGTGCCAGCAGTCAACCCGGGACAGGGACCGAACTGTTTTTT. The chain is built from TRBV28 and TRBJ1-4; 9 nucleotides align to TRBD1. The CDR3 totals 14 residues. Germline CDR1 reads MDHEN; CDR2 reads SYDVKM. With 5 bases clipped from V and 12 bases from J, the junction kept 10 bases outside the gene matches.

This clonotype was seen only a few times. The chain links TRBV20-1 to TRBJ2-5; 9 bases line up with TRBD2. V shed 4 bases and J 4 bases; nucleotides not matched to a gene: 4. The CDR3 totals 13 residues. Germline assignment: CDR1 DFQATT and CDR2 SNEGSKA (reference sequence). The CDR3 DNA sequence: TGCAGTGCTATCTTAGCGGGAGTAGAGACCCAGTACTTC. Protein product: CSAILAGVETQYF.

V and J are TRBV2 and TRBJ2-7; D call uncertain. From germline, CDR1 is SNHLY and CDR2 FYNNEI. The V end lost 6 bases, the J end lost 3 bases, and 15 bases lay between the germline ends. The CDR3 is 14 amino acids. The CDR3 sequence is CASRGSGTYYEQYF. The CDR3 DNA follows: TGTGCCAGCAGAGGCAGTGGCACCTACTACGAGCAGTACTTC.

This clonotype has just a few counts. The chain uses TRBV4-3 and TRBJ1-2, with a possible D match to TRBD1 (6 bases). Trimming took off 0 bases at V and 5 bases at J, with 13 bases between the two ends. Germline V gene data show CDR1 as LGHNA and CDR2 as YSLEER. This CDR3 is 15 amino acids long. The CDR3 nucleotides read TGCGCCAGCAGCCAAGACCTAGACAGGCCGTATGGCTACACCTTC. Its protein is CASSQDLDRPYGYTF.

Note on this clonotype: One end of the junction is discordant with germline, which a read error may explain. The chain joins TRBV20-1 to TRBJ1-4; D call uncertain. CDR1 DFQATT and CDR2 SNEGSKA come from the germline V gene (reference sequence). This CDR3 has 14 amino acids. The CDR3 nucleotides are TGCAGTACTAGAGGTGTAGGGTATAATGAAAAACTGTTTTTT. Amino acids: CSTRGVGYNEKLFF.

This clonotype appeared a few times. The rearrangement uses TRBV20-1 and TRBJ1-1; D perhaps matches TRBD1 (5 bases). The CDR3 is made up of 13 amino acids. Germline V lookup: CDR1 DFQATT, CDR2 SNEGSKA (reference sequence). V was shortened by 5 bases and J by 0 bases, with 10 bases between the two germline ends. The CDR3 loop is CSADDRLNTEAFF. The CDR3 bases are TGCAGTGCTGATGACAGATTGAACACTGAAGCTTTCTTT.

This clonotype occurred many times. This rearrangement joins TRBV7-9 to TRBJ1-6; D unclear. CDR1 SEHNR and CDR2 FQNEAQ come from the germline V gene (reference sequence). Trimming cost V 1 base and J 6 bases, with 10 bases left between them. The CDR3 is 15 amino acids. The CDR3 DNA is TGTGCCAGCAGCTTAGGAAGACTCCCTAATTCACCCCTCCACTTT. Its translation is CASSLGRLPNSPLHF.

In its sample, this clonotype was seen a few times. The CDR3 nucleotides read TGCGCCAGCAGCTTGGATCCGGGCACAGGGGTAGGATCACCCCTCCACTTT. As protein: CASSLDPGTGVGSPLHF. The chain combines TRBV5-1 with TRBJ1-6; TRBD1 agrees at 7 bases. This CDR3 has 17 amino acids. Germline CDR1 is SGHRS and CDR2 is YFSETQ. V shed 0 bases, J shed 10 bases, and the junction held 13 bases outside the gene matches. Together with reference TRBV5-1 and TRBJ1-6, the CDR3 gives the full variable domain: KAGVTQTPRYLIKTRGQQVTLSCSPISGHRSVSWYQQTPGQGLQFLFEYFSETQRNKGNFPGRFSGRQFSNSRSEMNVSTLELGDSALYLCASSLDPGTGVGSPLHFGNGTRLTVT.

Only a few counts were recorded for this clonotype. It may be a read error: a sequence one base away is much more abundant. The gene calls are TRBV20-1 and TRBJ2-7; no clear D. The CDR3 runs 10 residues. The V end was cut by 5 bases, the J end by 3 bases, with 5 bases between. Germline V gene lookup returns CDR1 DFQATT and CDR2 SNEGSKA (reference sequence). CDR3 nucleotides: TGCAGTGCTGTGAGCTACGAGCAGTACTTC. Protein: CSAVSYEQYF.

This clonotype came up many times. V and J are TRBV5-8 and TRBJ2-3; TRBD2 might be the D (7 bases). CDR3 length: 17 amino acids. Germline V gene sequence: CDR1 SGHTS, CDR2 YDEGEE. Trimming stripped 0 bases from V and 1 base from J, with 15 bases between. The CDR3 bases are TGTGCCAGCAGCTTGGTTGGGGGGGCTGGAGGCACAGATACGCAGTATTTT. As protein: CASSLVGGAGGTDTQYF.

This clonotype was observed a single time. The junction shows a germline mismatch at one end, possibly a read error. This chain joins TRBV20-1 and TRBJ1-2; possible D gene TRBD1, 6 bases. The V gene's germline CDR1 is DFQATT and CDR2 SNEGSKA (reference sequence). The CDR3 runs 16 residues. CDR3 sequence: CSASPAGGPGVYGYPF. CDR3 coding DNA: TGCAGTGCTAGTCCAGCGGGGGGACCAGGGGTCTATGGCTACCCCTTC.

This chain connects TRBV10-2 to TRBJ1-3; D not certain. Trimming took 6 bases from V and 0 from J, leaving 6 bases between them. This CDR3 spans 13 amino acids. In germline, CDR1 is WSHSY, CDR2 SAAADI. The CDR3 is CASRAPSGNTIYF. CDR3 bases: TGCGCCAGCAGGGCTCCCTCTGGAAACACCATATATTTT.

This clonotype was observed a few times. This chain connects TRBV10-3 to TRBJ2-2; 12 nucleotides match TRBD2. Germline CDR1 and CDR2: ENHRY and SYGVKD. The CDR3 sequence is 15 residues long. V was pared by 6 bases and J by 4 bases, with 3 bases of the junction left unmatched. CDR3 sequence reads: CAISAGLAGTGELFF. The CDR3 DNA reads TGTGCCATCAGCGCGGGACTAGCGGGCACCGGGGAGCTGTTTTTT.

This clonotype was counted only a few times. This sequence joins TRBV29-1 and TRBJ1-1; D ambiguous. V dropped 7 bases and J dropped 1 base, with 19 bases sitting between them. The germline V gene has CDR1 SQVTM and CDR2 ANQGSEA. This CDR3 spans 15 amino acids. The CDR3 coding sequence is TGCAGCGGGGGTTGGCTCACAACCCCGAACACTGAAGCTTTCTTT. Residues: CSGGWLTTPNTEAFF.

The rearrangement links TRBV6-6 to TRBJ1-1; a weak D match, TRBD1 (5 bases). Trimming took off 2 bases at V and 6 bases at J, with 7 bases between the two ends. Germline V gives CDR1 MNHNY, CDR2 SVGAGI (reference sequence). This CDR3 contains 12 residues. CDR3 nucleotides: TGTGCCAGCAGTTACGAAGGGGCTGAAGCTTTCTTT. This encodes CASSYEGAEAFF.